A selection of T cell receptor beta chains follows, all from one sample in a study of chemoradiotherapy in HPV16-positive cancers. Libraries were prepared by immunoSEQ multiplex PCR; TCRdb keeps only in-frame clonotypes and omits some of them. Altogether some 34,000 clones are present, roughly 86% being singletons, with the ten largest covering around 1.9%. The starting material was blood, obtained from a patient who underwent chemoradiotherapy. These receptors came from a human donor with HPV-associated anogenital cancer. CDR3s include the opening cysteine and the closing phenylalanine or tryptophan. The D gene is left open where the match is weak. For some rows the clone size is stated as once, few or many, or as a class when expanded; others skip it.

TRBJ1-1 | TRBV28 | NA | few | TGTGCCAGCACCTACCCTGGGGGGAACACTGAAGCTTTCTTT | CASTYPGGNTEAFF
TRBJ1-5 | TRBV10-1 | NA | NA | TGCGCCAGCAGAGGGCGGGGGGGCAATCAGCCCCAGCATTTT | CASRGRGGNQPQHF
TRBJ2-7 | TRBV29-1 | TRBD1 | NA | TGCAGCGCCAGGTCCGGACAGGGCAACGAGCAGTACTTC | CSARSGQGNEQYF
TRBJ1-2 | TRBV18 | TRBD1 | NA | TGTGCCAGCTCACCAGGACAGGGGTCCTACTATGGCTACACCTTC | CASSPGQGSYYGYTF
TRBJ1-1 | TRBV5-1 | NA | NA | TGCGCCAGCAGCTTGTACGAGACGCAGGCTGAAGCTTTCTTT | CASSLYETQAEAFF
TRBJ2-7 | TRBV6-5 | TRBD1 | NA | TGTGCCAGCAGCCGCGGACAGGGGAACAACGAGCAGTACTTC | CASSRGQGNNEQYF
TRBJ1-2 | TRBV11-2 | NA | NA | TGTGCCAGCAGCTTAGGACAGAACTTCTATGGCTACACCTTC | CASSLGQNFYGYTF
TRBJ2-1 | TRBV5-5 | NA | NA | TGTGCCAGCAGCCCGTGGCTCGTCGGTGAGGAAAATGAGCAGTTCTTC | CASSPWLVGEENEQFF
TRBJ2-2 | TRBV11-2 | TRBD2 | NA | TGTGCCAGCAGCTATAGCGGGGACACCGGGGAGCTGTTTTTT | CASSYSGDTGELFF
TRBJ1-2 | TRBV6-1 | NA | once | TGTGCCAGCAGTGAAGGTCTCCTAGGGAACTATGGCTACACCTTC | CASSEGLLGNYGYTF
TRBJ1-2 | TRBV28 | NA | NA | TGTGCCAGCATGGTGTGGGGAACGAACTATGGCTACACCTTC | CASMVWGTNYGYTF
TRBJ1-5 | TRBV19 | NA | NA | TGTGCCAGTAGCCCCGGATCGGGCCAGCCCCAGCATTTT | CASSPGSGQPQHF
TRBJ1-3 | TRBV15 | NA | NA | TGTGCCACCAGCAGAGAAGGGGGTGGCACCATATATTTT | CATSREGGGTIYF
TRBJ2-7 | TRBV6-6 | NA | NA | TGTGCCAGCAGTTACTTAGGGGGGTATAGCTACGAGCAGTACTTC | CASSYLGGYSYEQYF
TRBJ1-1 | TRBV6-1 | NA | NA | TGTGCCAGCAGTGATTCTCAGAACACTGAAGCTTTCTTT | CASSDSQNTEAFF
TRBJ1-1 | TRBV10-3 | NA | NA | TGTGCCATCAGTGAGGGTGCGTGGGACACTGAAGCTTTCTTT | CAISEGAWDTEAFF
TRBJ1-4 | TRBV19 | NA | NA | TGTGCCACTAAGAGGATACCCTGGGCAACTAATGAAAAACTGTTTTTT | CATKRIPWATNEKLFF
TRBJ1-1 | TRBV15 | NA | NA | TGTGCCACCAGCAGAGATTGGCAGCGTGGGGCTGAAGCTTTCTTT | CATSRDWQRGAEAFF